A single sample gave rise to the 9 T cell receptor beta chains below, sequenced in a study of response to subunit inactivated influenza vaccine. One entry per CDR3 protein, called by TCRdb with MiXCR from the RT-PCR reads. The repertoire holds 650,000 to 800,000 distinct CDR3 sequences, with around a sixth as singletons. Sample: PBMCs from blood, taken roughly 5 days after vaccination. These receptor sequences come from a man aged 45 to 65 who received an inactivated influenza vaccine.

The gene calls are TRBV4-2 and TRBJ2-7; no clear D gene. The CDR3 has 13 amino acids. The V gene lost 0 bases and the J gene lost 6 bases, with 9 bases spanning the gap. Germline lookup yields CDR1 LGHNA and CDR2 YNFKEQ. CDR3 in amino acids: CASSQERNREQYF. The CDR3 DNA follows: TGTGCCAGCAGCCAAGAGCGGAATCGCGAGCAGTACTTC.

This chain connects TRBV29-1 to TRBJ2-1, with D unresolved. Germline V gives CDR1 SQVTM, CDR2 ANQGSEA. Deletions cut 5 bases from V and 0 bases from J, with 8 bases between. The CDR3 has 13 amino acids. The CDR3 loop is CSVSPLSYNEQFF. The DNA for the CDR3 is TGCAGCGTTAGTCCACTCTCCTACAATGAGCAGTTCTTC.

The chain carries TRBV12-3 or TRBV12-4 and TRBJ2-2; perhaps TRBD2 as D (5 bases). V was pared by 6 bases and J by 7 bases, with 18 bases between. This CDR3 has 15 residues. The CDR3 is CASRVGGWAVGELFF. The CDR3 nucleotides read TGTGCCAGCAGGGTTGGCGGGTGGGCCGTCGGGGAGCTGTTTTTT.

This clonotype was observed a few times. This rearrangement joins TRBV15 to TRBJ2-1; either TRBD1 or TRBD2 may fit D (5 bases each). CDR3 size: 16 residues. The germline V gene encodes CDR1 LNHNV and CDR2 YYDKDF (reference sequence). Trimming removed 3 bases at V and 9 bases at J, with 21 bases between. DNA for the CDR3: TGTGCCACCAGCAGCCTACAAGAGGGGTACTATGGTGAGCAGTTCTTC. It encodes CATSSLQEGYYGEQFF.

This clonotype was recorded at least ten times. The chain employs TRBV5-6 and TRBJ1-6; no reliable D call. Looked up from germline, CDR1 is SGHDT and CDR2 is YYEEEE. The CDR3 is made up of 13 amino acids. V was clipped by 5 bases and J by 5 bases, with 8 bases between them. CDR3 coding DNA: TGTGCCAGCAGGACATGGGATAATTCACCCCTCCACTTT. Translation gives CASRTWDNSPLHF. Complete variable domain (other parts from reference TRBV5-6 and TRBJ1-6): DAGVTQSPTHLIKTRGQQVTLRCSPKSGHDTVSWYQQALGQGPQFIFQYYEEEERQRGNFPDRFSGHQFPNYSSELNVNALLLGDSALYLCASRTWDNSPLHFGNGTRLTVT.

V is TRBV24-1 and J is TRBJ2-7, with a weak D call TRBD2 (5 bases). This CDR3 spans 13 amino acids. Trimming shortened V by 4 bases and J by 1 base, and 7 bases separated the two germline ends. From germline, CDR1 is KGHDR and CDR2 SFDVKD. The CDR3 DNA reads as TGTGCCACCAGTGAACCGGGATCCTACGAGCAGTACTTC. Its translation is CATSEPGSYEQYF.

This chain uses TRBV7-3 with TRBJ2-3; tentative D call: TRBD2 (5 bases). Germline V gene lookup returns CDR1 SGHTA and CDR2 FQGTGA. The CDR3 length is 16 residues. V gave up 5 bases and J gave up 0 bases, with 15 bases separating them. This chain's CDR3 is CASSLYLAPSTDTQYF. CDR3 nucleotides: TGTGCCAGCAGCCTTTATCTAGCCCCCAGCACAGATACGCAGTATTTT.

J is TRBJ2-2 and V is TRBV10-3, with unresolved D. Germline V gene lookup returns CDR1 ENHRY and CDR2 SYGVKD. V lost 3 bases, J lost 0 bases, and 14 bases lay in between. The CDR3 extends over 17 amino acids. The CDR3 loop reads CAISDPYGPANTGELFF. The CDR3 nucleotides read TGTGCCATCAGTGACCCATACGGCCCGGCGAACACCGGGGAGCTGTTTTTT.

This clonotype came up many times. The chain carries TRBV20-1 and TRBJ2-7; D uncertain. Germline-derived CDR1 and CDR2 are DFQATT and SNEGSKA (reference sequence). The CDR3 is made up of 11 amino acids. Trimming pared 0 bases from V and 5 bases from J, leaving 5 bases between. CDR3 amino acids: CSARDQNEQYF. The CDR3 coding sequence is TGCAGTGCTAGAGATCAGAACGAGCAGTACTTC.